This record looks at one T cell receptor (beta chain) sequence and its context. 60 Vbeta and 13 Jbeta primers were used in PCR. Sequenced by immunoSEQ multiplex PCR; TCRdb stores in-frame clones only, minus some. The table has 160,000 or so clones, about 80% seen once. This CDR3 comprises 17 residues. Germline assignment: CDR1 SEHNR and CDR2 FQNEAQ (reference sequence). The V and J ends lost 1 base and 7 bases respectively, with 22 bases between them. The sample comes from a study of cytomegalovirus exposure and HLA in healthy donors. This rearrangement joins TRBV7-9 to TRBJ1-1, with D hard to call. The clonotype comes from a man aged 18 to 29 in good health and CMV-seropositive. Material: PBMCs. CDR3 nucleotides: TGTGCCAGCAGCTTAGACCAAGGAGTCCGAACGGCGGGTGAAGCTTTCTTT. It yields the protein CASSLDQGVRTAGEAFF.